The next 11 T cell receptor beta chains were all read from a single sample in a study of T cell clonotyping in hematopoietic cell transplantation. Time point described: recipient sample about 28 days before transplant, after cytoreduction. The data were produced by immunoSEQ multiplex PCR, yet TCRdb's version contains in-frame clones alone and is incomplete. Of tens of thousands of clones listed, around 84% are singletons. The sequencing used peripheral blood mononuclear cells, collected before stem cell transplant. Receptors originate from a man in his sixties with acute myeloid leukemia. Some clones in this sample may be carry-over from other donors' samples.

The rearrangement links TRBV19 to TRBJ1-3; 9 bases are a match to TRBD1. This CDR3 region has 13 residues. Germline trimming cut 10 bases from V and 4 bases from J; bases unmatched to any gene: 5. Germline V gene sequence: CDR1 LNHDA, CDR2 SQIVND (reference sequence). The CDR3: CATKGQGGNTIYF. The DNA for the CDR3 is TGTGCCACTAAGGGACAGGGAGGAAACACCATATATTTT.

The chain employs TRBV7-2 and TRBJ1-1; D gene uncertain. V was trimmed by 2 bases and J by 6 bases, leaving 19 bases between them. Germline values: CDR1 SGHTA, CDR2 FQGNSA. There are 16 residues in the CDR3. This CDR3 is CASSLSGSRFGAEAFF. The DNA for the CDR3 is TGTGCCAGCAGCTTAAGCGGGTCGCGTTTTGGGGCTGAAGCTTTCTTT.

CDR3 in amino acids: CASSLVVGLGNQPQHF. The CDR3 coding sequence is TGTGCCAGCAGCTTAGTAGTGGGGCTAGGCAATCAGCCCCAGCATTTT. V gene TRBV7-2 combines with J gene TRBJ1-5, with D maybe TRBD1 (5 bases). The CDR3 has 16 amino acids. V lost 1 base to trimming and J lost 2 bases, with 12 bases between them. Germline V gene sequence: CDR1 SGHTA, CDR2 FQGNSA.

The chain carries TRBV9 and TRBJ1-3; possibly TRBD1 for D (5 bases). Between the trimmed V and J ends, which lost 3 bases and 8 bases, there was a span of 12 bases. Germline assignment: CDR1 SGDLS and CDR2 YYNGEE. This CDR3 contains 13 residues. CDR3 coding DNA: TGTGCCAGCAGCGCAAGGACAAGGGACACCATATATTTT. This encodes CASSARTRDTIYF.

The chain recombines TRBV27 with TRBJ2-5, with unresolved D. The V end lost 5 bases, the J end lost 2 bases, and 12 bases lay between the germline ends. Germline values: CDR1 MNHEY, CDR2 SMNVEV (reference sequence). The CDR3 has 14 amino acids. The CDR3: CASSPGGFQETQYF. DNA of the CDR3: TGTGCCAGCAGTCCTGGCGGCTTTCAAGAGACCCAGTACTTC.

This chain uses TRBV7-3 with TRBJ1-6, with TRBD1 as a possible D gene (6 bases). Trimming stripped 2 bases from V and 9 bases from J, with 14 bases between. The V gene's germline CDR1 is SGHTA and CDR2 FQGTGA. This CDR3 contains 15 residues. This CDR3 reads CASSLGPGAGSPLHF. As DNA, the CDR3 is TGTGCCAGCAGCTTAGGACCGGGGGCTGGTTCACCCCTCCACTTT.

This clone has only one observation. This chain joins TRBV19 and TRBJ2-7; D possibly uses TRBD1 or TRBD2 (5 bases each). Germline V CDR1 and CDR2: LNHDA, SQIVND (reference sequence). V shed 0 bases and J shed 6 bases, with 12 bases lying between them. The CDR3 length is 14 residues. The CDR3 region has the DNA TGTGCCAGTAGTATAGATCAGGGACCAAGCGAGCAGTACTTC. The encoded protein is CASSIDQGPSEQYF.

This chain's CDR3 is CSALTGREKLFF. For the CDR3, the DNA is TGCAGCGCATTGACAGGGAGGGAAAAACTGTTTTTT. The J gene is TRBJ1-4, the V gene TRBV29-1; 7 nucleotides align to TRBD1. The CDR3 totals 12 residues. Germline loops: CDR1 SQVTM, CDR2 ANQGSEA. V trimming: 7 bases; J trimming: 8 bases; junction bases outside the gene matches: 7.

The chain joins TRBV28 to TRBJ1-5, with 7 bases matching TRBD1. Germline V CDR1 and CDR2: MDHEN, SYDVKM. V was clipped by 4 bases and J by 1 base; unmatched bases: 13. The CDR3 is made up of 18 amino acids. As DNA, the CDR3 is TGTGCCAGCAGTTCTAGGGAGGGGGCAGGGGGGAGCAATCAGCCCCAGCATTTT. Its translation: CASSSREGAGGSNQPQHF. Drawing the rest from reference TRBV28 and TRBJ1-5, the complete variable domain is DVKVTQSSRYLVKRTGEKVFLECVQDMDHENMFWYRQDPGLGLRLIYFSYDVKMKEKGDIPEGYSVSREKKERFSLILESASTNQTSMYLCASSSREGAGGSNQPQHFGDGTRLSIL.

V is TRBV7-9 and J is TRBJ2-7, with 8 bases lining up with TRBD1. This CDR3 region has 14 residues. Germline values: CDR1 SEHNR, CDR2 FQNEAQ (reference sequence). V lost 2 bases to trimming and J lost 2 bases; unmatched junction nucleotides: 2. DNA for the CDR3: TGTGCCAGCAGCTTAATGACAGGGGCCTACGAGCAGTACTTC. The encoded protein is CASSLMTGAYEQYF.

On this clone: One end of the junction is discordant with germline, which a read error may explain. The chain carries TRBV5-1 and TRBJ1-1, with D unclear. The CDR3 is 13 amino acids. The germline V gene has CDR1 SGHRS and CDR2 YFSETQ. CDR3 nucleotides: TGCGCCAGCAGCTTGAGGTCAGGAACTGAAGCCTTCTTT. As protein: CASSLRSGTEAFF.